This TCR beta chain was recorded in a study of T cells in Graves' hyperthyroidism and ophthalmopathy. It was RNA transcripts that yielded the amplified TCR beta CDR3 regions. A first-round RT-PCR of the TCR CDR3 used the HTBI primer set. One entry per CDR3 protein results from TCRdb running MiXCR on the multiplex PCR reads. The sample yields about 370,000 distinct CDR3 sequences, around 15% seen once. This CDR3 region has 14 residues. V gave up 2 bases and J gave up 3 bases, with 10 bases separating them. The germline gives CDR1 SEHNR, CDR2 FQNEAQ (reference sequence). Uncontrolled infection, other autoimmune disease, pregnancy or lactation disqualified patients from enrolment.

The TCR was taken from a woman in her sixties or seventies with Graves' ophthalmopathy. This chain connects TRBV7-9 to TRBJ2-5, with TRBD2 as a possible D gene (6 bases). Input material: blood. The CDR3 here is CASSLTPGEETQYF. The CDR3 DNA follows: TGTGCCAGCAGCTTAACCCCGGGAGAAGAGACCCAGTACTTC.